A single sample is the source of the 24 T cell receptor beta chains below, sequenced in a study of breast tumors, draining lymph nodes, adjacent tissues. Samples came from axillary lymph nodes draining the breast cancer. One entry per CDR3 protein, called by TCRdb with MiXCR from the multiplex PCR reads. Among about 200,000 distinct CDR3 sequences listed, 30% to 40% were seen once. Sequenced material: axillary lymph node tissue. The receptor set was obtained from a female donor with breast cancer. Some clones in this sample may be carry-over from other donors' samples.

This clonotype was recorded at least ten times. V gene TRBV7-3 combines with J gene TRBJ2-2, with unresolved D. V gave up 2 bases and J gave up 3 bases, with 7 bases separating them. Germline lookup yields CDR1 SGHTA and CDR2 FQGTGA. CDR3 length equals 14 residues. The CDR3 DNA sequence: TGTGCCAGCAGCTTATCAAGGGACACCGGGGAGCTGTTTTTT. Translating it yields CASSLSRDTGELFF.

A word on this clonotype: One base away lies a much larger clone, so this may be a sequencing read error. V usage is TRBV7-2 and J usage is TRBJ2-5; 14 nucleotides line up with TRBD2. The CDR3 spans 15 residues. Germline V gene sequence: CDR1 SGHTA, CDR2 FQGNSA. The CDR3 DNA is TGTGCCAGCAGCCGGGGACTAGCGGGAGTTGAGACCCAGCACTTC. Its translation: CASSRGLAGVETQHF. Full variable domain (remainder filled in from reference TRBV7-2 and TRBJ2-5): GAGVSQSPSNKVTEKGKDVELRCDPISGHTALYWYRQSLGQGLEFLIYFQGNSAPDKSGLPSDRFSAERTGGSVSTLTIQRTQQEDSAVYLCASSRGLAGVETQHFGPGTRLLVL.

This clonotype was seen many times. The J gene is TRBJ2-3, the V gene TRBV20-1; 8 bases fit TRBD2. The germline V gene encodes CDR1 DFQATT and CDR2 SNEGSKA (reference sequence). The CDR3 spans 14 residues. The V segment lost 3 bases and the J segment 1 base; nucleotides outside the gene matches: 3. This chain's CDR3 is CSASREGRTDTQYF. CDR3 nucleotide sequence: TGCAGTGCTAGTCGGGAGGGCCGCACAGATACGCAGTATTTT.

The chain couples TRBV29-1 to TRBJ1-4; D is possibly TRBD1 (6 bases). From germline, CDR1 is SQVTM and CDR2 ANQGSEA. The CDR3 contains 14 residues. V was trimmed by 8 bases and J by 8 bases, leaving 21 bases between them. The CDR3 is CSSEAETGREKLFF. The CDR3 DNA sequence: TGCAGCAGTGAAGCCGAAACAGGGCGGGAAAAACTGTTTTTT. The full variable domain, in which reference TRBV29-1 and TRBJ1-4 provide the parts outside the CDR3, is SAVISQKPSRDICQRGTSLTIQCQVDSQVTMMFWYRQQPGQSLTLIATANQGSEATYESGFVIDKFPISRPNLTFSTLTVSNMSPEDSSIYLCSSEAETGREKLFFGSGTQLSVL.

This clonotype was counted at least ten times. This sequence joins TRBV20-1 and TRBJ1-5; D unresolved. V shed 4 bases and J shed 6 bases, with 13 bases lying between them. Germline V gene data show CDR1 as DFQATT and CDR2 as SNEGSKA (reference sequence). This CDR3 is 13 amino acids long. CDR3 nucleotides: TGCAGTGCTACGCAACAGCCGGGTCAGCCCCAGCATTTT. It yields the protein CSATQQPGQPQHF.

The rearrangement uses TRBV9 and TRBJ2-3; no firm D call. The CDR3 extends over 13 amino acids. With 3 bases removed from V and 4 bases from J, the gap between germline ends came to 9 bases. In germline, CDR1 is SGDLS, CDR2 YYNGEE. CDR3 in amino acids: CASSAVSPDTQYF. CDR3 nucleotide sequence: TGTGCCAGCAGCGCCGTGAGCCCAGATACGCAGTATTTT.

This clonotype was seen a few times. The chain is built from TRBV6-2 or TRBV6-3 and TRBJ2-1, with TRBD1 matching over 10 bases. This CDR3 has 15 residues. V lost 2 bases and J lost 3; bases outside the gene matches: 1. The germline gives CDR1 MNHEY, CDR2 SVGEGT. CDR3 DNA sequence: TGTGCCAGCAGTTACGGGACAGGGGACTACAATGAGCAGTTCTTC. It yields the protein CASSYGTGDYNEQFF.

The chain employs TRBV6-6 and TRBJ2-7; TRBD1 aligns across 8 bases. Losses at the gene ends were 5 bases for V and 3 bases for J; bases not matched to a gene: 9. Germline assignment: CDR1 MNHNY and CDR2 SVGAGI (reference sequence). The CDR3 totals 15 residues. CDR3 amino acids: CASSPSAQGDYEQYF. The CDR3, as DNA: TGTGCCAGCAGTCCGAGCGCACAGGGGGACTACGAGCAGTACTTC.

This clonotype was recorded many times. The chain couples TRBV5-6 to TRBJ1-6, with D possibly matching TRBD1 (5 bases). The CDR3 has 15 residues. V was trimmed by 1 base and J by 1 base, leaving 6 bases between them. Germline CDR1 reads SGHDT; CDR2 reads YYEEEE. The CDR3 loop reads CASSLQGSYNSPLHF. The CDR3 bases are TGTGCCAGCAGCTTGCAGGGATCCTATAATTCACCCCTCCACTTT.

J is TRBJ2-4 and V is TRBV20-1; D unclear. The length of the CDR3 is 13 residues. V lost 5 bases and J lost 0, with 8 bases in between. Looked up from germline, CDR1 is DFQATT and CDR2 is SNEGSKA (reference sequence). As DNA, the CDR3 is TGCAGTGCTCCGACGGTAGCCAAAAACATTCAGTACTTC. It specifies CSAPTVAKNIQYF.

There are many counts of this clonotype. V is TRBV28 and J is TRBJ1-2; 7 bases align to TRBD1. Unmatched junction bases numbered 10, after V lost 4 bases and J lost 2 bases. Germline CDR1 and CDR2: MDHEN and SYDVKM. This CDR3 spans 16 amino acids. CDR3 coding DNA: TGTGCCAGCAGTTCCCACCCGCAGGGGGTAAACTATGGCTACACCTTC. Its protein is CASSSHPQGVNYGYTF.

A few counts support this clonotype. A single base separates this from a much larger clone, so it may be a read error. The CDR3 protein is CASGVASAETQYF. The CDR3 nucleotides read TGTGCCAGCGGCGTCGCTAGCGCGGAGACCCAGTACTTC. The chain is built from TRBV9 and TRBJ2-5, with a weak D call TRBD2 (6 bases). The CDR3 spans 13 residues. CDR1 and CDR2 (germline): SGDLS, YYNGEE.

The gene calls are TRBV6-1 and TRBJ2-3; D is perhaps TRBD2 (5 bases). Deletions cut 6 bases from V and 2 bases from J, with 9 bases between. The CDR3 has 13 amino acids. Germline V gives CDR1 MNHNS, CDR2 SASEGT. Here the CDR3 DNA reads TGTGCCAGCAGCGTGGAGGACACAGATACGCAGTATTTT. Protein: CASSVEDTDTQYF.

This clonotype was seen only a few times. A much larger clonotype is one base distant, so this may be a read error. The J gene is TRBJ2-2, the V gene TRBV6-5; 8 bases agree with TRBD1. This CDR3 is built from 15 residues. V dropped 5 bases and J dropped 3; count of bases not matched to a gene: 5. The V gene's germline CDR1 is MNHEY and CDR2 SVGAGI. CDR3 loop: CASSHTTGDTGELFF. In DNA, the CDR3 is TGTGCCAGCAGTCACACGACAGGGGACACCGGGGAGCTGTTTTTT.

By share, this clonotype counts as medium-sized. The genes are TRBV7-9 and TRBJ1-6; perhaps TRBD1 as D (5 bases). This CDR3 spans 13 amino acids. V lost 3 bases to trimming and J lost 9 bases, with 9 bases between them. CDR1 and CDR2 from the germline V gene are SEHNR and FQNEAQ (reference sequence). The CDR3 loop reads CASSLTERSPLHF. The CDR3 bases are TGTGCCAGCAGCTTGACAGAACGTTCACCCCTCCACTTT.

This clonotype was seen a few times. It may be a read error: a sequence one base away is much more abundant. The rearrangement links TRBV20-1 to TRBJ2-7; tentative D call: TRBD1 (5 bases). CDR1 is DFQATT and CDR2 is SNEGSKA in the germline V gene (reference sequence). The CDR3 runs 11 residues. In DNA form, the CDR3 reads TGCAGTGCTAGAGAAAGGGGCGAGCAGTCCTTC. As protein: CSARERGEQSF.

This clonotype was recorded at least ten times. This CDR3 reads CASSSTGGGRYSNQPQHF. CDR3 DNA sequence: TGTGCCAGCAGCTCTACAGGGGGCGGTAGGTATAGCAATCAGCCCCAGCATTTT. The chain joins TRBV7-8 to TRBJ1-5; 9 bases match TRBD1. V lost 4 bases to trimming and J lost 0 bases; unmatched junction nucleotides: 10. The CDR3 has 18 amino acids. Germline-derived CDR1 and CDR2 are SGHVS and FQNEAQ. The variable domain in full, with the rest retrieved from reference TRBV7-8 and TRBJ1-5, is GAGVSQSPRYKVAKRGQDVALRCDPISGHVSLFWYQQALGQGPEFLTYFQNEAQLDKSGLPSDRFFAERPEGSVSTLKIQRTQQEDSAVYLCASSSTGGGRYSNQPQHFGDGTRLSIL.

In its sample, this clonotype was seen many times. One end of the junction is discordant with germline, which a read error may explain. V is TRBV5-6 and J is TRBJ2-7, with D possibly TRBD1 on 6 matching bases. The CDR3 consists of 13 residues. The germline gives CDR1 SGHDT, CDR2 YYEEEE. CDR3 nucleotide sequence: TGTGCCAGCAGCTTGGGACCTCTAGGGGGTCCGAACTTC. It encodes CASSLGPLGGPNF.

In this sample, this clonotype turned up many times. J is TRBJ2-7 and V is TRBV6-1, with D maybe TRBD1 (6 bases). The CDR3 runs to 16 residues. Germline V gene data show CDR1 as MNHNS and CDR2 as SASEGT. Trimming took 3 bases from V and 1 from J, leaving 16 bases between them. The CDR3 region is CASSDPRGRASYEQYF. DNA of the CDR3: TGTGCCAGCAGTGACCCCAGGGGCCGAGCTTCCTACGAGCAGTACTTC.

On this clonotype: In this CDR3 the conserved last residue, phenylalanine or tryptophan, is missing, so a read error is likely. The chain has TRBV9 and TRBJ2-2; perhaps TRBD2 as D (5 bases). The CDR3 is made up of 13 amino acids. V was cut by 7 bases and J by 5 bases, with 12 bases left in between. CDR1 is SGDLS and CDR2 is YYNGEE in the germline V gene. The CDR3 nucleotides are TGTGCCAGCGGCCGCAGCGGTACCGGGGAGCTGTTTTCT. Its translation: CASGRSGTGELFS.

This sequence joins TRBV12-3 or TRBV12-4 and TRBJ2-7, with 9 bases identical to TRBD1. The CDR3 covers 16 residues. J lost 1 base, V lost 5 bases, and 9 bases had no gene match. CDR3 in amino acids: CASSAQGGTGSYEQYF. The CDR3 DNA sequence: TGTGCCAGCAGTGCCCAAGGAGGGACAGGGTCCTACGAGCAGTACTTC.

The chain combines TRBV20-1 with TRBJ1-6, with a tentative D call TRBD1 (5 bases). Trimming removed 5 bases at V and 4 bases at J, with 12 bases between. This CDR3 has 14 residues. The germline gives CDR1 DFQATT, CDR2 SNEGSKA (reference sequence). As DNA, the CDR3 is TGCAGTGCTGACCCGGGGGTTTATAATTCACCCCTCCACTTT. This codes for CSADPGVYNSPLHF.

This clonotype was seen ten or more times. CDR3 in DNA: TGTGCCAGCAGATCGGATACCTACGAGCAGTACTTC. As protein: CASRSDTYEQYF. The J gene is TRBJ2-7, the V gene TRBV7-2; no definite D call. V was shortened by 6 bases and J by 2 bases, with 8 bases between the two germline ends. The germline CDR1 and CDR2 sequences are SGHTA and FQGNSA. The CDR3 length is 12 residues. Together with reference TRBV7-2 and TRBJ2-7, the CDR3 gives the full variable domain: GAGVSQSPSNKVTEKGKDVELRCDPISGHTALYWYRQSLGQGLEFLIYFQGNSAPDKSGLPSDRFSAERTGGSVSTLTIQRTQQEDSAVYLCASRSDTYEQYFGPGTRLTVT.

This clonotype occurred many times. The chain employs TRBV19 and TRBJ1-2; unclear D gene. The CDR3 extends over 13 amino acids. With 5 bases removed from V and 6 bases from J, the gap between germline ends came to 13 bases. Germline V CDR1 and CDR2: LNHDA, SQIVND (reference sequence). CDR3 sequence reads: CASSHPGSDGYTF. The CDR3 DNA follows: TGTGCCAGTAGTCACCCCGGGAGCGATGGCTACACCTTC.